This T cell receptor (beta chain) was captured in a study of vaccination and CD4 T cells after COVID-19. Overall study: Overlapping peptides covering the spike proteins of SARS-CoV-2, HCoV-NL63, HCoV-OC43 and HCoV-229E were added to stimulate cells.

V lost 5 bases, J lost 8 bases, and 9 bases lay in between. The CDR3 runs 11 residues. In germline, CDR1 is SGHTA, CDR2 FQGNSA. With the Oncomine TCR Beta short-read assay, DNA from cultured CD4+ T cells was sequenced. TCRdb recomputed calls from the PCR reads with MiXCR, one row per CDR3 protein. The sample lists more than 7,500 distinct CDR3 sequences, 50% to 65% occurring once. This clonotype was seen a handful of times. The antigen remains undetermined. Treatment defined: roughly ten-day PBMC culture with coronavirus spike peptide pools or control peptides (ViraFEST assay). Source material: CD4+ T cells from blood, cultured in vitro. The rearrangement joins TRBV7-2 to TRBJ1-2, with a tentative D call TRBD1 (5 bases). This sequence was found in a human donor who had recovered from COVID-19. The CDR3 sequence: CASSASGGYTF. In nucleotides, the CDR3 is TGTGCCAGCAGCGCCTCAGGGGGCTACACCTTC.